The entry below gives a single TCR beta chain sequence along with its context. Its antigen is unknown. The data were obtained in a study of shared clonotypes between healthy human individuals. Study-level results: Only a few donors were included, so the genetic and exposure-history diversity represented was limited. Clonotype sharing levels among donors were expected to vary with sequencing depth.

There are 15 residues in the CDR3. Per germline, CDR1 SGHNT and CDR2 YYREEE (reference sequence). Trimming left V 0 bases short and J 1 base short, with 11 bases between. TCRdb's copy holds only in-frame clones and misses some; the assay was immunoSEQ multiplex PCR. This table holds fewer than 2.5 million clones, 93% found once. This sequence originates from a man aged 18 to 29 in good health. Some clones in this sample may be carry-over from other donors' samples. J is TRBJ2-7 and V is TRBV5-4, with D perhaps matching TRBD2 (5 bases). What was sequenced was naive CD4+ T cells from PBMCs. Subset described: CD45RA+ positively selected. CDR3 loop: CASSLVGSTSYEQYF. CDR3 DNA: TGTGCCAGCAGCTTGGTTGGGAGTACGTCCTACGAGCAGTACTTC.